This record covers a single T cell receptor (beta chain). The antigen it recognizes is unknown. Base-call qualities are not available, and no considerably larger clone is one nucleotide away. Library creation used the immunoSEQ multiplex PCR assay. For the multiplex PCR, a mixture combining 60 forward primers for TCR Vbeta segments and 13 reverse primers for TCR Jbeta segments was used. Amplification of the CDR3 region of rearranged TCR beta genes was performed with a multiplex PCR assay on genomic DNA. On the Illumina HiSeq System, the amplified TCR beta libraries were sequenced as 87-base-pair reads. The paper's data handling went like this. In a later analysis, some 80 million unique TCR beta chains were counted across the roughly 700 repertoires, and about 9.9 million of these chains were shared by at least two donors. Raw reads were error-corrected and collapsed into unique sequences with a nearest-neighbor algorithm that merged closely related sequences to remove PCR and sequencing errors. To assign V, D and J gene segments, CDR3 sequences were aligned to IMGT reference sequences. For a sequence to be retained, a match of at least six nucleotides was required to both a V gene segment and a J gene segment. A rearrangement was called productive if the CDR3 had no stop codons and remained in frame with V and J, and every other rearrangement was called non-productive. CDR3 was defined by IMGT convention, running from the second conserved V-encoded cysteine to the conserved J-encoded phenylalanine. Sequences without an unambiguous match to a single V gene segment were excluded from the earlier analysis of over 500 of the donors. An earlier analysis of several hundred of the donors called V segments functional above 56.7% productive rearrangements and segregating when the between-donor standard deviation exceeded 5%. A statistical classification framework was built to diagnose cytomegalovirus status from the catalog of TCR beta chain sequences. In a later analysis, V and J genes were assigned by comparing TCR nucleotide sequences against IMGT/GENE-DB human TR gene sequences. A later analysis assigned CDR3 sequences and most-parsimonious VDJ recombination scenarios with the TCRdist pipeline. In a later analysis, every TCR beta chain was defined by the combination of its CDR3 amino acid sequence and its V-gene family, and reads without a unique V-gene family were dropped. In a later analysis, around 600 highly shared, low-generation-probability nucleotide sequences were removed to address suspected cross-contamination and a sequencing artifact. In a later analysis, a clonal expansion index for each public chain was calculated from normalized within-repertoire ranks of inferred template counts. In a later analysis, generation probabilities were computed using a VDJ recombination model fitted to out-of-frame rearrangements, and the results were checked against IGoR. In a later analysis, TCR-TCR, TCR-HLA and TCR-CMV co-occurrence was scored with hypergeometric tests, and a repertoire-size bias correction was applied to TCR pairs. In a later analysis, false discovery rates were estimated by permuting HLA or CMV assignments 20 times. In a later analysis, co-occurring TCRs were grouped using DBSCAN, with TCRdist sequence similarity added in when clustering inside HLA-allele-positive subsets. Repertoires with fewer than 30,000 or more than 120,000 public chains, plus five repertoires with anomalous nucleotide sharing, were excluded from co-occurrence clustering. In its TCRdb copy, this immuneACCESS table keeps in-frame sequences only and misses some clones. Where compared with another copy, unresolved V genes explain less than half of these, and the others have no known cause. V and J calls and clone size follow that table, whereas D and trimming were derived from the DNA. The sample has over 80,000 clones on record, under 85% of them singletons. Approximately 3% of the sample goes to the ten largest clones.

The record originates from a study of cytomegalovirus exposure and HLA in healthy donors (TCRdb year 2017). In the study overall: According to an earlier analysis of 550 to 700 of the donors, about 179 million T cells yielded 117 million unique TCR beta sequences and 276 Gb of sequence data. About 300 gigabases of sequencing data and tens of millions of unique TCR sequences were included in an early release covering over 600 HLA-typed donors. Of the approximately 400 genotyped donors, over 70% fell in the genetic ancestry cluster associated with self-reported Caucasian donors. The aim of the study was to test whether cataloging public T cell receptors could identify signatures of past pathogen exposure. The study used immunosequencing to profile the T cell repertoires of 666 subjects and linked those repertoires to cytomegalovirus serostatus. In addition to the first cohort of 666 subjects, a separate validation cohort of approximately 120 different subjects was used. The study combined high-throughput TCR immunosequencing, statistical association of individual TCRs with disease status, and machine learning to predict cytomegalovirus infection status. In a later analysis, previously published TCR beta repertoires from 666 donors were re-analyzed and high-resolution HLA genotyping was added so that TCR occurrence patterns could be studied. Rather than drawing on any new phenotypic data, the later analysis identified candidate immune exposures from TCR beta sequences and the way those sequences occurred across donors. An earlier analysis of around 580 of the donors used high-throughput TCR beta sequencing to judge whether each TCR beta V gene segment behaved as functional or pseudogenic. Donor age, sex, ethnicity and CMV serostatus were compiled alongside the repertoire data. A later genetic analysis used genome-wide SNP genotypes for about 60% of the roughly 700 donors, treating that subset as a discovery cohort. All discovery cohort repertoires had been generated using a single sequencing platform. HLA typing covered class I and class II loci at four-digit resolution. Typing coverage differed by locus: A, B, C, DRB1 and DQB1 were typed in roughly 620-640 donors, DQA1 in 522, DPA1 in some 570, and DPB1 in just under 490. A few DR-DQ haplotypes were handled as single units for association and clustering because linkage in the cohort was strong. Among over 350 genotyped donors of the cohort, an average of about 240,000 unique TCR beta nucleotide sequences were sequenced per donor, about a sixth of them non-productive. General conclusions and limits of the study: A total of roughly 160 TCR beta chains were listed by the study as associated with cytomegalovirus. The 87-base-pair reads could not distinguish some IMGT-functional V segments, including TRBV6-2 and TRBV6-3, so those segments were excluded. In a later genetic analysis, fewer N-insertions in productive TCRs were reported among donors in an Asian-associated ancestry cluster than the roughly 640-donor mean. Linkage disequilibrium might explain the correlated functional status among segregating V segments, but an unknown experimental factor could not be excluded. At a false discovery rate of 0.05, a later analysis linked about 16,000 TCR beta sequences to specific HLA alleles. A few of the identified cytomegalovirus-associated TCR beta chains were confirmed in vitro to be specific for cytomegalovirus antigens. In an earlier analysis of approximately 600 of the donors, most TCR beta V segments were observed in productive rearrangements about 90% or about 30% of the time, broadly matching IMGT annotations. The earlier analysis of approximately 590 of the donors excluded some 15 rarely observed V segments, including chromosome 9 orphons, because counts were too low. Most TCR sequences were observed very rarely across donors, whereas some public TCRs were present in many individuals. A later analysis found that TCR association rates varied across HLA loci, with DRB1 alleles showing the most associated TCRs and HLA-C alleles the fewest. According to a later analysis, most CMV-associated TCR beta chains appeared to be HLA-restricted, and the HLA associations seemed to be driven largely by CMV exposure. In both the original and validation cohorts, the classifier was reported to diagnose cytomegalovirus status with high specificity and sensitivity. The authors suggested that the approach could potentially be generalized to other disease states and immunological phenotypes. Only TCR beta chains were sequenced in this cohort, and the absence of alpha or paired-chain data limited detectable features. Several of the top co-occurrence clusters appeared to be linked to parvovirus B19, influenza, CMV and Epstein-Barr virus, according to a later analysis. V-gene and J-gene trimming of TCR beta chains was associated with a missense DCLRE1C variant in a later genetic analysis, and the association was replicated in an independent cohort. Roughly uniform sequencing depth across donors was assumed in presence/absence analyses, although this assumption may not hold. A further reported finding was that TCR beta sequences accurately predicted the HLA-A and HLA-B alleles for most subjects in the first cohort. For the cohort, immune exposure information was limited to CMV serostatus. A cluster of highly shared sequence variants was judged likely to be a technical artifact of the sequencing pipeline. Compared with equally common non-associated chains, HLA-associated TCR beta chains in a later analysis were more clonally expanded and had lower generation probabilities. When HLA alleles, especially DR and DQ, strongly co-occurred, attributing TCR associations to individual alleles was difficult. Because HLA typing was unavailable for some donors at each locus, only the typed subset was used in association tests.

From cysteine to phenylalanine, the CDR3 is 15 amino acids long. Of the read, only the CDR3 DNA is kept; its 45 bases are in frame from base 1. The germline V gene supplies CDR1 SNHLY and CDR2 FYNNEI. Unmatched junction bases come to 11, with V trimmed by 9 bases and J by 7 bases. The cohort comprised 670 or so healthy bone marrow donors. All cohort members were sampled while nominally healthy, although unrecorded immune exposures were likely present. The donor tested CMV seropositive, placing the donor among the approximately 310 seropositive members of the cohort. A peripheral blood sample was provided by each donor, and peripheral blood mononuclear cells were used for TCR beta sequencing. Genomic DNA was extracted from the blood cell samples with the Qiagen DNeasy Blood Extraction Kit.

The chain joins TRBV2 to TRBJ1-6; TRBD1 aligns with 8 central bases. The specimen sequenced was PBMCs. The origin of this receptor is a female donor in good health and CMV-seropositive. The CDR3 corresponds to CASLRRTGRNSPLHF. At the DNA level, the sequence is TGTGCCAGTCTTAGGCGGACAGGGCGGAATTCACCCCTCCACTTT. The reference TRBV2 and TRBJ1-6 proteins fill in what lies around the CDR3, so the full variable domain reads EPEVTQTPSHQVTQMGQEVILRCVPISNHLYFYWYRQILGQKVEFLVSFYNNEISEKSEIFDDQFSVERPDGSNFTLKIRSTKLEDSAMYFCASLRRTGRNSPLHFGNGTRLTVT.